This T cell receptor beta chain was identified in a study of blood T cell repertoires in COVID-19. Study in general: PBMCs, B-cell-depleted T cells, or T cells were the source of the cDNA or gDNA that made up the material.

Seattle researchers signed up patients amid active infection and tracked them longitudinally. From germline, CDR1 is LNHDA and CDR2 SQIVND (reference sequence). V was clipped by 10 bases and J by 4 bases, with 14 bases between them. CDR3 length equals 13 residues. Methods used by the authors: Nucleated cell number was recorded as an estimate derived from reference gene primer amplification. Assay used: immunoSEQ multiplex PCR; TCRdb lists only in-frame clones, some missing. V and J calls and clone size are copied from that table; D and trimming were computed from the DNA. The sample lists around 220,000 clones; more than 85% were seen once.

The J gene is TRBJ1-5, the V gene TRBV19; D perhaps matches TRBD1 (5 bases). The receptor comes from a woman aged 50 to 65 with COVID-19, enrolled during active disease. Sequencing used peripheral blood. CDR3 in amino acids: CATAGIGNQPQHF. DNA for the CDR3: TGTGCCACCGCAGGGATAGGGAATCAGCCCCAGCATTTT.